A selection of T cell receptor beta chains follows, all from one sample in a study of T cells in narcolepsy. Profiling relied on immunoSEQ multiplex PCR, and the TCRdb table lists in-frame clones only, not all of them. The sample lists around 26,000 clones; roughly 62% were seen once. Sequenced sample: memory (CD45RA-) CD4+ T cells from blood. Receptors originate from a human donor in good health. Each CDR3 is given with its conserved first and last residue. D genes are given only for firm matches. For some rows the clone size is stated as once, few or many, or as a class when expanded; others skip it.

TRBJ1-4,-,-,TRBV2,TGTGCCGCCGGGACATTATTTGAAAAACTGTTTTTT,CAAGTLFEKLFF
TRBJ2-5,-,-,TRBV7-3,TGTGCCAGCAGCTTACAGGGGGGGTACCAAGAGACCCAGTACTTC,CASSLQGGYQETQYF
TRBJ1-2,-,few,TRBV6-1,TGTGCCAGCAGGATCCAGCCCGGGACGGACTATGGCTACACCTTC,CASRIQPGTDYGYTF
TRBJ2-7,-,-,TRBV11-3,TGTGCCAGCAGCTTAGAAAGGTCGATTCCGCTCTACGAGCAGTACTTC,CASSLERSIPLYEQYF
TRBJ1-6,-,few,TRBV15,TGTGCCACCAGCAGAGATGGCGACAGGCGTAATTCACCCCTCCACTTT,CATSRDGDRRNSPLHF
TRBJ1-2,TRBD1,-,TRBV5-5,TGTGCCAGCAGCTCCCAGACAGGGACGCCCTATGGCTACACCTTC,CASSSQTGTPYGYTF
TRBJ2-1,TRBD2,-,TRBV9,TGTGCCAGCAGCGGCGGGGGCTCCTACAATGAGCAGTTCTTC,CASSGGGSYNEQFF
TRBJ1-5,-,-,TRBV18,TGTGCCAGCTCACCAGAGAGAAATCAGCCCCAGCATTTT,CASSPERNQPQHF
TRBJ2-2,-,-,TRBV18,TGTGCCAGCTCACCCGGGACAACGGAAACCGGGGAGCTGTTTTTT,CASSPGTTETGELFF
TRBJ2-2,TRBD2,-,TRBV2,TGTGCCAGCCGTAGGCGGGAGGAAGGGGCCGGGGAGCTGTTTTTT,CASRRREEGAGELFF
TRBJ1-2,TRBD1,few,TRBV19,TGTGCCAGTAGTCCGGACAGGGGGGATAGCTACACCTTC,CASSPDRGDSYTF
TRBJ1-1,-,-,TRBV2,TGTGCCAGCACAAGCGGTGAAGGCACTGAAGCTTTCTTT,CASTSGEGTEAFF
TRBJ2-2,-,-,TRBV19,TGTGCCAGTAGTATCGCCGTGGGGGGTACCGGGGAGCTGTTTTTT,CASSIAVGGTGELFF
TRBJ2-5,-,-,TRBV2,TGTGCCAGCAGTGCTACAGGGAAGGGGACCCAGTACTTC,CASSATGKGTQYF
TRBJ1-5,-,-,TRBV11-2,TGTGCCAGCAGCTTAGAAAGGAGTCAGCCCCAGCATTTT,CASSLERSQPQHF
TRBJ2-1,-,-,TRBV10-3,TGTGCCATCAGTGAGTCGTCGGCGGTTGGCTACAATGAGCAGTTCTTC,CAISESSAVGYNEQFF
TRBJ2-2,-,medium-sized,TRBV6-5,TGTGCCAGCACCGGACGTACCGGGGAGCTGTTTTTT,CASTGRTGELFF
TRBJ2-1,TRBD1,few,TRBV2,TGTGCCAGCGGCCGGGACAGGAGCTCCTACAATGAGCAGTTCTTC,CASGRDRSSYNEQFF
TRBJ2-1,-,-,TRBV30,TGTGCCTGGAGTGGTCCGAGCCGCTCCTACAATGAGCAGTTCTTC,CAWSGPSRSYNEQFF
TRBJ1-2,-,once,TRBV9,TGTGCCAGCAGCAAGACATTCACGTCCTATGGCTACACCTTC,CASSKTFTSYGYTF
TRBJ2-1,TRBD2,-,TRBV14,TGTGCCAGCAGCCAAGGAGGACTAGCGGGGGCCTCTCTGTTCTTC,CASSQGGLAGASLFF
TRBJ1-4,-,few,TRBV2,TGTGCCAGCAGTGTCGGGGGACTTGAAAAACTGTTTTTT,CASSVGGLEKLFF
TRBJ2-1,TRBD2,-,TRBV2,TGTGCCAGCACGGCGCGACTAGCGGGAGGTTACAATGAGCAGTTCTTC,CASTARLAGGYNEQFF
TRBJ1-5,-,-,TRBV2,TGTGCCAGCAGGGGGGGGGATTATAGCAATCAGCCCCAGCATTTT,CASRGGDYSNQPQHF
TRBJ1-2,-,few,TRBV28,TGTGCCAGCAGTTTGGGGGGCTACGGGAGCTACACCTTC,CASSLGGYGSYTF
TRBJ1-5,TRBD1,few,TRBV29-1,TGCAGCGTGACGACAGGGAATCAGCCCCAGCATTTT,CSVTTGNQPQHF
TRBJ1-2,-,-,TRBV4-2,TGTGCCAGCAGCCAGCCCGACCCACAGGGATATGGCTACACCTTC,CASSQPDPQGYGYTF
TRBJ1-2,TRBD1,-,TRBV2,TGTGCCAGCAGTAGTATGCCAAAAGGACAGGGAAGGTATGGCTACACCTTC,CASSSMPKGQGRYGYTF
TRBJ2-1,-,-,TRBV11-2,TGTGCCAGCACTGGGGTAACTGGGGGTTTGAATGAGCAGTTCTTC,CASTGVTGGLNEQFF
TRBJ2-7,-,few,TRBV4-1,TGCGCCAGCAGCCAAGAACCGCGGATGGGGTCCGAGCAGTACTTC,CASSQEPRMGSEQYF
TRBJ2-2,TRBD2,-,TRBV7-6,TGTGCCAGCAGCTCACGGGGACTAGCGGGAGGGCTCGCCGGGGAGCTGTTTTTT,CASSSRGLAGGLAGELFF
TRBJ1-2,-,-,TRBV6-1,TGTGCCAGCAGTCAACCGGGGACCTACTATGGCTACACCTTC,CASSQPGTYYGYTF
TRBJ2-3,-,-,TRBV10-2,TGCGCCAGCAGTGAGTCGACATTGGGGACTACGCAGTATTTT,CASSESTLGTTQYF
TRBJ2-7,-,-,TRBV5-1,TGCGCCAGCAGCTTGGGGGGCCAAACCTACGAGCAGTACTTC,CASSLGGQTYEQYF
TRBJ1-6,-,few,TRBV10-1,TGCGCCAGCAGCCTGTGTTGGACGGCCGATTCACCCCTCCACTTT,CASSLCWTADSPLHF
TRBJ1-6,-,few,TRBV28,TGTGCCAGCCGGGAGTTCTATAATTCACCCCTCCACTTT,CASREFYNSPLHF
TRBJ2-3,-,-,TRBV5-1,TGCGCCAGCAGCTTTGTGGCTAGCGACACAGATACGCAGTATTTT,CASSFVASDTDTQYF
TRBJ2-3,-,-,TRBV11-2,TGTGCCAGCAGCTTAGACGGGGCCGCCACAGATACGCAGTATTTT,CASSLDGAATDTQYF
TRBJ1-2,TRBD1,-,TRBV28,TGTGCCAGCAGTTTAACGACAGGGGGTAGCTATGGCTACACCTTC,CASSLTTGGSYGYTF
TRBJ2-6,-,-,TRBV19,TGTGCCAGTAGTACGACACCTTCTGGGGCCAACGTCCTGACTTTC,CASSTTPSGANVLTF
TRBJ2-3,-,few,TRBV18,TGTGCCAGCTCAACCAGTGCGGGGCGAACAGATACGCAGTATTTT,CASSTSAGRTDTQYF
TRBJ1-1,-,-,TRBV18,TGTGCCAGCTCACTGGTTCCCCTCCAGGTGGGCACTGAAGCTTTCTTT,CASSLVPLQVGTEAFF
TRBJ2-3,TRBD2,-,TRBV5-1,TGCGCCAGCAGCTTGTCTAGCGGAGGAGATACGCAGTATTTT,CASSLSSGGDTQYF
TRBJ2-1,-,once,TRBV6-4,TGTGCCAGCAGTGACTCGAGGCGGTCCAAGCAGTTCTTC,CASSDSRRSKQFF
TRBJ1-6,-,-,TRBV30,TGTGCCTGGAGTCAAGGGGGGCTAAGTTCACCCCTCCACTTT,CAWSQGGLSSPLHF
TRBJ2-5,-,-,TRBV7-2,TGTGCCAGCAGCTTAGAGGCTGGGCAAAAGACCCAGTACTTC,CASSLEAGQKTQYF
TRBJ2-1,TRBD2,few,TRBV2,TGTGCCAGCGCCCGGGAGGCTCGGAATGAGCAGTTCTTC,CASAREARNEQFF
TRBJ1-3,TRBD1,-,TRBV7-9,TGTGCCAGCAGCCCGGGGACAGGGAAAAACACCATATATTTT,CASSPGTGKNTIYF
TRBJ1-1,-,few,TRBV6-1,TGTGCCAGCAGCGGACGCCGAGCCGGAGACACTGAAGCTTTCTTT,CASSGRRAGDTEAFF
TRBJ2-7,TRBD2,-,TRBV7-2,TGTGCCAGCAGTCCTGTCGGGGGGGCGAAGCAGTACTTC,CASSPVGGAKQYF
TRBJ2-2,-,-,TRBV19,TGTGCCAGTAGCCAATTGACCGGGGAGCTGTTTTTT,CASSQLTGELFF
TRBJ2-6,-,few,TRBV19,TGTGCCAGTACCGGTATGGGACTCCGATCGGCCAACGTCCTGACTTTC,CASTGMGLRSANVLTF
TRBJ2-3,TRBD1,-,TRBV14,TGTGCCAGCAGCCAAGGGTCCTGGCAGGGGGCAACAGATACGCAGTATTTT,CASSQGSWQGATDTQYF
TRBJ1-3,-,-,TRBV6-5,TGTGCCACCCAAGGGGCTGGAAACACCATATATTTT,CATQGAGNTIYF
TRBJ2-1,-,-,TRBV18,TGTGCCAGCTCACCGAACAATGAGCAGTTCTTC,CASSPNNEQFF